This T cell receptor (beta chain) was retrieved from a study of cytomegalovirus exposure and HLA in healthy donors. Repertoires were generated with immunoSEQ multiplex PCR, while TCRdb's copy carries only in-frame clones and drops some. The table has under 200,000 clones, less than 95% seen once. The CDR3 consists of 12 residues. Germline V gene sequence: CDR1 GTSNPN, CDR2 SVGIG (reference sequence). Trimming stripped 0 bases from V and 9 bases from J, with 10 bases between. The V and J genes are TRBV30 and TRBJ2-3; D is undetermined. The sequence was collected from a woman in her late teens or twenties in good health and CMV-seropositive. The sample was PBMCs. CDR3 bases: TGTGCCTGGAGTGTACGTAGTGCCACGCAGTATTTT. It encodes CAWSVRSATQYF.